A selection of T cell receptor beta chains follows, all from one sample in a study of neoadjuvant anti-PD-1 for oral cavity cancer. The method was immunoSEQ multiplex PCR; TCRdb's version includes in-frame clones alone and lacks a portion of them. The sample gives about 23,000 clones, less than 35% of which show up once; less than 20% is in the top ten. The sample was tumor tissue, taken after nivolumab (anti-PD-1) treatment. These receptors all stem from a person between 40 and 80 years old with oral cavity squamous cell carcinoma. The CDR3 runs from the conserved cysteine through the conserved F or W. Fields, in order: clone size, D gene, V gene, J gene, CDR3 DNA, CDR3 protein. The D gene is left open where the match is weak. A row's size may be missing; if present it is once, few, many or a size class.

few,-,TRBV18,TRBJ1-2,TGTGCCAGCTCACCCGGGGATAGGGGGATGGACCGCGGCTACACCTTC,CASSPGDRGMDRGYTF
-,TRBD1,TRBV13,TRBJ1-2,TGTGCCAGCAGCACACGACAGGGGACTAAGGCTCCTTTC,CASSTRQGTKAPF
few,TRBD1,TRBV11-2,TRBJ2-5,TGTGCCAGCAGCCCCAGTTCGGGACAGGGTTACGAGACCCAGTACTTC,CASSPSSGQGYETQYF
-,-,TRBV28,TRBJ1-4,TGTGCCAGCAGTCCTCCAGGGGTAGTCGGTGAAAAACTGTTTTTT,CASSPPGVVGEKLFF
many,-,TRBV7-8,TRBJ1-2,TGTGCCAGCAGCTTTGGAGGGACGGCACTCGGCTACACCTTC,CASSFGGTALGYTF
-,TRBD1,TRBV4-1,TRBJ1-1,TGCGCCAGCAGCCAACTCTTCGACAGGGCGAACACTGAAGCTTTCTTT,CASSQLFDRANTEAFF
few,-,TRBV28,TRBJ2-1,TGTGCCAGCAGTTATGGGGGGTCCTACAATGAGCAGTTCTTC,CASSYGGSYNEQFF
few,-,TRBV6-5,TRBJ2-6,TGTGCCAGCAGTTACGACAGACGCTCTGGGGCCAACGTCCTGACTTTC,CASSYDRRSGANVLTF
-,TRBD1,TRBV2,TRBJ2-2,TGTGCCAGCAGTGATGGGACAGGGGTCACCGGGGAGCTGTTTTTT,CASSDGTGVTGELFF
few,-,TRBV5-5,TRBJ1-1,TGTGCCAGCAGCCAAGCTGGGATCACTGAAGCTTTCTTT,CASSQAGITEAFF
few,TRBD1,TRBV5-5,TRBJ1-5,TGTGCCAGCAGCGGAGGACAGGGGGCAAATTGGCCCCAGCATTTT,CASSGGQGANWPQHF
few,-,TRBV25-1,TRBJ2-7,TGTGCCAGCAGTGAAGGGGGCTCCGGCTACGAGCAGTACTTC,CASSEGGSGYEQYF
medium-sized,TRBD2,TRBV5-1,TRBJ2-1,TGCGCCAGCAGCTTGGGTCGAATAGGGACTAGCGGGGTGACGGATTCCTACAATGAGCAGTTCTTC,CASSLGRIGTSGVTDSYNEQFF
-,-,TRBV30,TRBJ2-7,TGTGCCTGGAGGATCGGGGGAGGCGTGCAGTACTTC,CAWRIGGGVQYF
-,TRBD1,TRBV6-6,TRBJ1-3,TGTGCCAGCAGTTCGGGACAGGGGGCGCCTGGAAACACCATATATTTT,CASSSGQGAPGNTIYF
-,TRBD1,TRBV15,TRBJ2-5,TGTGCCACGGGCAGGGGGTCTCTAATGGCCCAGTACTTC,CATGRGSLMAQYF
many,TRBD1,TRBV5-6,TRBJ2-7,TGTGCCAGCAGCTTGGGACAGGGGGACGAGCAGTACTTC,CASSLGQGDEQYF
-,TRBD2,TRBV4-1,TRBJ2-1,TGCGCCAGCAGCCAAGGCCCGGGAGGGCCAGGTGAGCAGTTCTTC,CASSQGPGGPGEQFF
-,-,TRBV5-1,TRBJ2-2,TGCGCCAGCAGGGATGACAGTAACACCGGGGAGCTGTTTTTT,CASRDDSNTGELFF
medium-sized,-,TRBV7-9,TRBJ1-1,TGTGCCAGCAGCCGGTGGTCGCGGAACATGAACACTGAAGCTTTCTTT,CASSRWSRNMNTEAFF
few,-,TRBV4-2,TRBJ1-5,TGTGCCAGCAGCCAAGTAGCCGGCGGATATCAGCCCCAGCATTTT,CASSQVAGGYQPQHF
medium-sized,TRBD1,TRBV9,TRBJ2-7,TGTGCCAGCAGCCCTCGAGACAGGGGAGATCGGGAGCAGTACTTC,CASSPRDRGDREQYF
few,TRBD1,TRBV5-1,TRBJ2-7,TGCGCCAGCAGCTTGGCCTCCAGACAGGGTGTTGGTGAGCAGTACTTC,CASSLASRQGVGEQYF
few,-,TRBV9,TRBJ2-5,TGTGCCAGCAGCGAGGGGGACAAACACCAAGAGACCCAGTACTTC,CASSEGDKHQETQYF
few,-,TRBV19,TRBJ1-2,TGTGCCAGTAGTATCCTGCAGGGGCCCGAGGGGAATGGCTACACCTTC,CASSILQGPEGNGYTF
once,-,TRBV29-1,TRBJ1-1,TGCAGCGGACTAAGATACGACACTGAAGCTTTCTTT,CSGLRYDTEAFF
-,TRBD1,TRBV5-6,TRBJ2-7,TGTGCCAGCAGCTCCGAACAGGGGTCCCCACCCTACGAGCAGTACTTC,CASSSEQGSPPYEQYF